This T cell receptor (beta chain) was recorded in a study of neurological immune-mediated disorders. V dropped 4 bases and J dropped 0; count of bases not matched to a gene: 7. The CDR3 covers 17 residues. Germline-derived CDR1 and CDR2 are SGHRS and YFSETQ. TCRdb independently ran MiXCR on the 5' RACE reads; one entry per CDR3 protein. The data contain around 68,000 distinct CDR3 sequences, approximately 3.7% of them singletons. Preparation of the unsorted libraries drew on 2 million PBMCs stored at -80 C. This clonotype was counted at least ten times. The rearrangement joins TRBV5-1 to TRBJ2-1, with 10 positions matching TRBD2. The clonotype comes from a man aged 45-60 years with multiple sclerosis. The source material was PBMCs. This chain's CDR3 is CASSTGLAASSYNEQFF. CDR3 DNA: TGCGCCAGCAGCACAGGACTAGCGGCGAGCTCCTACAATGAGCAGTTCTTC.